This is a list of T cell receptor beta chains from one sample in a study of T-cell memory formation after mild COVID-19. MiXCR, run by TCRdb on the 5' RACE reads, gives a single entry per CDR3 protein. The repertoire holds some 130,000 distinct CDR3 sequences, with roughly 15% as singletons. Source material: PBMCs or a T cell subset sorted from them (not recorded which). These receptors were obtained from an adult woman who had mild COVID-19 (a few samples of this study predate the infection). Cell type and time point are not known. CDR3s include the opening cysteine and the closing phenylalanine or tryptophan. A D gene is named only where the DNA matches it firmly. Not every row has a clone size; where given, it reads once, few, many or a size class.

>TRBD1|TRBJ2-7|TRBV6-5|few
TGTGCCAGCAGTTACCGGGACAGGGGGCTGGAGCAGTACTTC
CASSYRDRGLEQYF
>.|TRBJ1-1|TRBV11-2|few
TGTGCCAGCAGCTTAGTGTTGGGGAACACTGAAGCTTTCTTT
CASSLVLGNTEAFF
>.|TRBJ2-1|TRBV20-1|few
TGCAGTGCTAGAGAACGGGACTCCCTGGAGCAGTTCTTC
CSARERDSLEQFF
>TRBD1|TRBJ2-3|TRBV5-6|.
TGTGCCAGCAGCCTCCGGACAGGGGGCCACACAGATACGCAGTATTTT
CASSLRTGGHTDTQYF
>.|TRBJ2-5|TRBV14|few
TGTGCCAGCAGCCAAGATTTTTCGCAAGAGACCCAGTACTTC
CASSQDFSQETQYF
>.|TRBJ2-1|TRBV20-1|many
TGCAGTGCCCGACTCGCCTTGAGGAATGAGCAGTTCTTC
CSARLALRNEQFF
>TRBD1|TRBJ1-1|TRBV29-1|.
TGCAGCGTTGAGGACAGGGGTGGGAACACTGAAGCTTTCTTT
CSVEDRGGNTEAFF
>.|TRBJ1-2|TRBV5-1|few
TGCGCCAGCAGCGGAGGACACCTAAACTATGGCTACACCTTC
CASSGGHLNYGYTF
>TRBD1|TRBJ2-7|TRBV29-1|once
TGCAGCGCCTCCGGGACAGGGGCCTACGAGCAGTACTTC
CSASGTGAYEQYF
>TRBD2|TRBJ2-3|TRBV5-1|.
TGCGCCAGCAGCTTGGTTAGCGGGGGCACAGGTACGCAGTATTTT
CASSLVSGGTGTQYF
>.|TRBJ1-2|TRBV12-3/TRBV12-4|.
TGTGCCAGCAGCTCGACGGCAAACTATGGCTACACCTTC
CASSSTANYGYTF
>TRBD1|TRBJ2-7|TRBV7-2|few
TGTGCCAGCAGCTACCGGGACAGCATGGGAGAGCAGTACTTC
CASSYRDSMGEQYF
>TRBD1|TRBJ2-1|TRBV6-5|.
TGTGCCAGCAGTTCTGGGACAGGAGTATACAATGAGCAGTTCTTC
CASSSGTGVYNEQFF
>.|TRBJ2-1|TRBV7-3|once
TGTGCCAGCAGCTTAAGAGACGGCTGGGGGACGAACTACGGCTACAATGAGCAGTTCTTC
CASSLRDGWGTNYGYNEQFF
>TRBD1|TRBJ1-5|TRBV15|few
TGTGCCACCAGCAGAGGATTGACAGGGAGAAGTCTGCAGCCCCAGCATTTT
CATSRGLTGRSLQPQHF
>TRBD1|TRBJ1-1|TRBV5-1|.
TGCGCCAGCAGTTCCGGGACAGGGAACACTGAAGCTTTCTTT
CASSSGTGNTEAFF
>TRBD2|TRBJ2-7|TRBV12-3/TRBV12-4|.
TGTGCCAGCAGTTTTATAGCGGGCTCCTACGAGCAGTACTTC
CASSFIAGSYEQYF
>.|TRBJ2-1|TRBV29-1|.
TGCAGCGTTGCCAGGGACCGCTACAATGAGCAGTTCTTC
CSVARDRYNEQFF
>TRBD2|TRBJ2-7|TRBV3-1|.
TGTGCCAGCAGCCAGACGAGCGGGGGGGCCAGCGAGCAGTACTTC
CASSQTSGGASEQYF
>.|TRBJ2-4|TRBV4-1|.
TGCGACAGCAGCCAAATACAGGAGGGAAAAAACATTCAGTACTTC
CDSSQIQEGKNIQYF
>TRBD2|TRBJ2-1|TRBV24-1|.
TGTGCCACCAGTGATGCGACGGGACTAGCAAACAATGAGCAGTTCTTC
CATSDATGLANNEQFF
>TRBD2|TRBJ2-1|TRBV7-3|few
TGTGCCAGCAGCTTACTAGCGGGCCTGACTGGGGGCAATGAGCAGTTCTTC
CASSLLAGLTGGNEQFF
>TRBD1|TRBJ1-2|TRBV7-9|.
TGTGCCAGCAGCAAGCCGGGACAGGGGGTAGACTATGGCTACACCTTC
CASSKPGQGVDYGYTF
>TRBD2|TRBJ2-1|TRBV12-3/TRBV12-4|.
TGTGCCAGCAGTTTGGGCGGGGGGGCCGTCAATGAGCAGTTCTTC
CASSLGGGAVNEQFF
>.|TRBJ2-7|TRBV5-1|few
TGCGCCAGCAGCTTGGTCTCCAGTGGAAACGAGCAGTACTTC
CASSLVSSGNEQYF
>TRBD1|TRBJ2-7|TRBV15|.
TGTGCCACCAGCAGTGACAGGGACTCCTACGAGCAGTACTTC
CATSSDRDSYEQYF
>.|TRBJ2-3|TRBV19|few
TGTGCCACCCGGGGACCCGCGGATACGCAGTATTTT
CATRGPADTQYF
>.|TRBJ2-1|TRBV6-6|few
TGTGCCAGCAGAGGGTTGGCAGGGAAGGCCGGAGGCCACAATGAGCAGTTCTTC
CASRGLAGKAGGHNEQFF
>.|TRBJ2-1|TRBV18|few
TGTGCCAGCTCACCAACCACTGCAGCCTACAATGAGCAGTTCTTC
CASSPTTAAYNEQFF
>TRBD2|TRBJ2-3|TRBV6-2/TRBV6-3|.
TGTGCCAGCAGTCAGCCTGGGGGATCTATAGCGGGAGGGGGCCATGCGCAGTATTTT
CASSQPGGSIAGGGHAQYF
>.|TRBJ2-7|TRBV6-2/TRBV6-3|few
TGTGCCAGCAGTTACGAACCGAGCTCCTACGAGCAGTACTTC
CASSYEPSSYEQYF
>.|TRBJ1-1|TRBV29-1|.
TGCAGCGTCCTGGACACTGAAGCTTTCTTT
CSVLDTEAFF
>.|TRBJ1-1|TRBV2|.
TGTGCCAGCAGTGTAAGTCAGGGGATGGGCACTGAAGCTTTCTTT
CASSVSQGMGTEAFF
>TRBD1|TRBJ1-6|TRBV12-3/TRBV12-4|.
TGTGCCAGCAGGCCTGGGGACAGCTCCTATAATTCACCCCTCCACTTT
CASRPGDSSYNSPLHF
>.|TRBJ1-5|TRBV12-3/TRBV12-4|.
TGTGCCAGCAGTTTTCAGGGTACCCAGCCCCAGCATTTT
CASSFQGTQPQHF
>.|TRBJ1-2|TRBV3-1|.
TGTGCCAGCAGCCAAGATACTCCGGGACTGGGCTACACCTTC
CASSQDTPGLGYTF
>.|TRBJ2-7|TRBV27|few
TGTGCCAGCATGGACGGGAGCTACGAGCAGTACTTC
CASMDGSYEQYF
>.|TRBJ1-6|TRBV7-2|few
TGTGCCAGCAGCTTAGGGCAGAAAGGTTCACCCCTCCACTTT
CASSLGQKGSPLHF
>TRBD2|TRBJ2-7|TRBV27|.
TGTGCCAGCAGCCACGAGGGACTAGCGGGAGGAAGGCGGTACTTC
CASSHEGLAGGRRYF